The table lists the clone carrying this T cell receptor beta chain with a count of one. Its antigen remains unknown. The data belong to a study of shared clonotypes between healthy human individuals. Points from the study as a whole: Naive subsets usually exceeded memory subsets in estimated richness.

The CDR3 spans 19 residues. From germline, CDR1 is SGHNT and CDR2 YYREEE (reference sequence). The V gene lost 3 bases and the J gene lost 2 bases, with 21 bases spanning the gap. The authors' processing: From ImmunoSEQ came sequences covering only the junction and carrying no quality scores, so filtering differed. The repertoire was sequenced with immunoSEQ multiplex PCR; TCRdb's copy has only in-frame clones and lacks some. V and J calls and clone size are as listed in that table; D and trimming were resolved from the DNA. The table lists nearly 1 million clones, less than 85% of them singletons. The chain combines TRBV5-4 with TRBJ2-6, with D perhaps TRBD1 (5 bases). The sample taken for sequencing was memory CD4+ T cells sorted from blood. Subset in this sample: CD45RA-negative fraction. This clonotype was obtained from a man between 18 and 29 years old in good health. CDR3 sequence: CASSSNPQGGFAGANVLTF. For the CDR3, the DNA is TGTGCCAGCAGCTCCAACCCTCAGGGTGGCTTTGCTGGGGCCAACGTCCTGACTTTC.